Each of the 2 T cell receptor beta chains below was sequenced from the same sample in a study of cytomegalovirus exposure and HLA in healthy donors. With 60 Vbeta and 13 Jbeta primers, the PCR was carried out. Only in-frame clones appear in the TCRdb table, and some are missing; sequencing was by immunoSEQ multiplex PCR. The sample spans 200,000 to 250,000 clones; the ten largest clones claim about 1%. The sample was PBMCs. The receptors derive from a girl aged 2-10 years in good health and CMV-seropositive.

The chain is built from TRBV19 and TRBJ2-3; D is ambiguous. The V gene's germline CDR1 is LNHDA and CDR2 SQIVND (reference sequence). The CDR3 contains 13 residues. V dropped 5 bases and J dropped 4 bases, with 10 bases sitting between them. The CDR3 loop reads CASSFEESDTQYF. CDR3 coding DNA: TGTGCCAGTAGTTTTGAGGAGTCAGATACGCAGTATTTT.

The rearrangement links TRBV7-9 to TRBJ1-5; D is unclear. V lost 3 bases and J lost 3, with 3 bases in between. The length of the CDR3 is 12 residues. Germline CDR1 SEHNR, CDR2 FQNEAQ (reference sequence). DNA for the CDR3: TGTGCCAGCAGCTTCGTCAATCAGCCCCAGCATTTT. The encoded protein is CASSFVNQPQHF.